These 28 T cell receptor beta chains were sequenced from one sample in a study of blood T cells in healthy people across ages (dated by TCRdb to the mid-2010s). The method behind the library was 5' RACE. Sequencing was carried out with an Illumina HiSeq 2500. A second PCR of roughly 7 to 12 cycles was run with a J-beta primer mix and a sample-barcoded 5' primer. TCRdb cleaned the public reads at Q25 with fastp, built clones with MiXCR and kept in-frame beta chains. Identical CDR3 proteins give one entry, which carries the most common genes and DNA. The sample contains about 1.4 million distinct CDR3 sequences, approximately 59% of them found a single time. Clones ranked in the top ten supply under 8.5% of the sample. Sequencing was done on a sample of blood. These receptors were taken from a young man in good health.

The chain is built from TRBV5-1 and TRBJ1-2; 9 nucleotides align to TRBD1. Looked up from germline, CDR1 is SGHRS and CDR2 is YFSETQ. Unmatched junction bases numbered 7, after V lost 2 bases and J lost 5 bases. The CDR3 is 15 amino acids. In DNA, the CDR3 is TGCGCCAGCAGCTTCGGGGACAGGGATGGGTATGGCTACACCTTC. The encoded protein is CASSFGDRDGYGYTF.

This clonotype was counted a few times. The chain combines TRBV25-1 with TRBJ1-2; perhaps TRBD1 as D (6 bases). The CDR3 consists of 12 residues. Germline CDR1 and CDR2: MGHDK and SYGVNS. The germline V and J ends were trimmed by 6 bases and 5 bases, with 10 bases remaining between them. The CDR3 coding sequence is TGTGCCAGCAGCGGGGACATTTATGGCTACACCTTC. Its protein is CASSGDIYGYTF.

The rearrangement uses TRBV7-2 and TRBJ1-1; D gene uncertain. From germline, CDR1 is SGHTA and CDR2 FQGNSA. V shed 1 base and J shed 0 bases, with 9 bases lying between them. The CDR3 is 15 amino acids. In DNA, the CDR3 is TGTGCCAGCAGCTTAGAGATGAGTCTGAACACTGAAGCTTTCTTT. Translating gives CASSLEMSLNTEAFF.

The rearrangement joins TRBV28 to TRBJ1-6, with 9 bases that match TRBD1. Germline V CDR1 and CDR2: MDHEN, SYDVKM. The V and J ends lost 2 bases and 6 bases, in that order; junction bases with no gene match: 5. The CDR3 spans 16 residues. CDR3 amino acids: CASSLPVTGGNSPLHF. CDR3 DNA: TGTGCCAGCAGTTTACCGGTGACAGGGGGTAATTCACCCCTCCACTTT.

The chain employs TRBV11-2 and TRBJ2-1; D gene uncertain. The germline V gene encodes CDR1 SGHAT and CDR2 FQNNGV. V gave up 2 bases and J gave up 10 bases, with 12 bases separating them. The CDR3 covers 13 residues. DNA for the CDR3: TGTGCCAGCAGCTTACAGTCGGTTAGGGAGCAGTTCTTC. As protein: CASSLQSVREQFF.

The chain combines TRBV6-5 with TRBJ2-7; no firm D call. V was cut by 6 bases and J by 2 bases, with 11 bases left in between. The germline CDR1 and CDR2 sequences are MNHEY and SVGAGI. The CDR3 is 13 amino acids. The CDR3 coding sequence is TGTGCCAGCAGGGCCTATGGGGCCTACGAGCAGTACTTC. This sequence encodes CASRAYGAYEQYF.

The CDR3 region is CAIAARLDEQYF. The CDR3 bases are TGTGCCATCGCCGCCAGGCTCGACGAGCAGTACTTC. The V gene is TRBV10-3, the J gene TRBJ2-7; D not certain. V lost 8 bases and J 5 bases, leaving 13 bases between the germline ends. Germline CDR1 ENHRY, CDR2 SYGVKD. The CDR3 length is 12 residues.

The chain employs TRBV2 and TRBJ1-4; TRBD1 is a possible D gene (5 bases). The V gene lost 6 bases and the J gene lost 13 bases, with 24 bases spanning the gap. CDR1 SNHLY and CDR2 FYNNEI come from the germline V gene. The CDR3 totals 15 residues. CDR3 in DNA: TGTGCCAGCAGGGAGACAGTCACATTAATTAAGGGACTGTTTTTT. Translating it yields CASRETVTLIKGLFF.

The rearrangement uses TRBV4-3 and TRBJ1-1, with 10 positions matching TRBD1. Trimming removed 4 bases from V and 3 bases from J; junction bases left unmatched: 11. CDR3 length: 17 amino acids. Looked up from germline, CDR1 is LGHNA and CDR2 is YSLEER. CDR3 sequence reads: CASSLRTGGMEYTEAFF. The CDR3 DNA reads as TGCGCCAGCAGCCTACGGACAGGGGGTATGGAGTACACTGAAGCTTTCTTT.

The chain is built from TRBV27 and TRBJ1-5, with D perhaps matching TRBD1 (5 bases). V lost 5 bases and J lost 3, with 23 bases in between. This CDR3 region has 18 residues. Germline CDR1 and CDR2: MNHEY and SMNVEV (reference sequence). The CDR3: CASSDRGFIEENNQPQHF. CDR3 DNA: TGTGCCAGCAGTGACCGGGGCTTCATTGAGGAAAACAATCAGCCCCAGCATTTT.

The CDR3 nucleotides are TGTGCCAGCAGCTTAGCGTTGGGCGGGGCCTCCTACGAGCAGTACTTC. It codes for CASSLALGGASYEQYF. This chain links TRBV7-2 with TRBJ2-7, with a weak D call TRBD2 (6 bases). Trimming cost V 0 bases and J 0 bases, with 12 bases left between them. Per the germline V gene, CDR1 is SGHTA and CDR2 is FQGNSA. The CDR3 consists of 16 residues.

This clonotype has just one count. The rearrangement links TRBV29-1 to TRBJ2-1; D is possibly TRBD2 (5 bases). CDR1 and CDR2 from the germline V gene are SQVTM and ANQGSEA. Trimming cost V 4 bases and J 9 bases, with 22 bases left between them. This CDR3 region has 15 residues. The CDR3 bases are TGCAGCGTTGCATCCTTCCGGGGTGACTCCGGTGAGCAGTTCTTC. Its translation is CSVASFRGDSGEQFF.

This clonotype was seen only a few times. The chain employs TRBV29-1 and TRBJ1-2, with 9 bases lining up with TRBD1. Germline CDR1 is SQVTM and CDR2 is ANQGSEA. The CDR3 sequence is 13 residues long. With V trimmed by 7 bases and J by 5 bases, 8 bases remained unmatched. The CDR3 coding sequence is TGCAGCGGAACCGACAGGGGGAATTATGGCTACACCTTC. Amino acid sequence: CSGTDRGNYGYTF.

V gene TRBV4-3 combines with J gene TRBJ1-1; a weak D match, TRBD1 (5 bases). CDR1 LGHNA and CDR2 YSLEER come from the germline V gene. The CDR3 contains 13 residues. The V and J ends lost 4 bases and 12 bases respectively, with 18 bases between them. CDR3 loop: CASSPGTPEGTFF. CDR3 in DNA: TGCGCCAGCAGCCCGGGGACCCCCGAGGGAACTTTCTTT.

This clonotype was found a few times. The J gene is TRBJ1-6, the V gene TRBV20-1; possibly TRBD1 for D (6 bases). The CDR3 totals 13 residues. Germline V gene sequence: CDR1 DFQATT, CDR2 SNEGSKA (reference sequence). Deletions cut 6 bases from V and 9 bases from J, with 15 bases between. CDR3 in DNA: TGCAGTGCAAGACAGGAAAACTCTTCACCCCTCCACTTT. Protein product: CSARQENSSPLHF.

V is TRBV6-5 and J is TRBJ2-1; D call uncertain. Trimming stripped 5 bases from V and 10 bases from J, with 12 bases between. This CDR3 is built from 12 residues. Germline CDR1 and CDR2: MNHEY and SVGAGI. CDR3 nucleotides: TGTGCCAGCAGTCCCTTCGAAGGGGAGCAGTTCTTC. Protein product: CASSPFEGEQFF.

The chain links TRBV5-1 to TRBJ2-4, with D possibly matching TRBD1 (6 bases). The J call may be faulty, since TRBJ2-7 better matches the DNA end. CDR3 length: 15 residues. The germline V gene has CDR1 SGHRS and CDR2 YFSETQ. The CDR3 loop reads CASSLSRQAAYEQYF. The CDR3 region has the DNA TGCGCCAGCAGCTTGAGTCGACAGGCAGCCTACGAGCAGTACTTC.

The chain uses TRBV6-5 and TRBJ2-5, with 7 positions matching TRBD1. Germline CDR1 is MNHEY and CDR2 is SVGAGI. V shed 5 bases and J 6 bases; nucleotides not matched to a gene: 3. The CDR3 runs to 12 residues. The CDR3 coding sequence is TGTGCCAGCAGTACGGGACAGAAGACCCAGTACTTC. Protein sequence: CASSTGQKTQYF.

This clonotype showed up just a few times. The V gene is TRBV11-2, the J gene TRBJ2-3; D is uncertain. In germline, CDR1 is SGHAT, CDR2 FQNNGV. V gave up 2 bases and J gave up 0 bases, with 6 bases separating them. The CDR3 contains 14 residues. The CDR3 DNA reads as TGTGCCAGCAGCTTACATATGAGCACAGATACGCAGTATTTT. Its translation is CASSLHMSTDTQYF.

In its sample, this clonotype was seen a few times. The chain has TRBV7-2 and TRBJ2-7; possible D gene TRBD1, 5 bases. The V end was cut by 5 bases, the J end by 1 base, with 12 bases between. Per the germline V gene, CDR1 is SGHTA and CDR2 is FQGNSA. The length of the CDR3 is 14 residues. The CDR3 DNA follows: TGTGCCAGCAGCCCTGACAGATTTTCCTACGAGCAGTACTTC. Encoded protein: CASSPDRFSYEQYF.

V gene TRBV11-2 combines with J gene TRBJ2-3, with unresolved D. The CDR3 is 14 residues long. V lost 2 bases and J 2 bases, leaving 8 bases between the germline ends. Germline V lookup: CDR1 SGHAT, CDR2 FQNNGV. CDR3 bases: TGTGCCAGCAGCTTAATGACCAACACAGATACGCAGTATTTT. Residues: CASSLMTNTDTQYF.

The chain employs TRBV6-1 and TRBJ1-1; 8 bases fit TRBD1. From germline, CDR1 is MNHNS and CDR2 SASEGT. The CDR3 consists of 15 residues. V gave up 7 bases and J gave up 3 bases; unmatched junction bases: 10. The DNA for the CDR3 is TGTGCCAGCAAAGAGGGGACAGGCACTTACACTGAAGCTTTCTTT. Residues: CASKEGTGTYTEAFF.

This chain joins TRBV20-1 and TRBJ2-1; D is unclear. The germline V gene has CDR1 DFQATT and CDR2 SNEGSKA (reference sequence). V was cut by 1 base and J by 10 bases, with 17 bases left in between. The CDR3 is 14 amino acids. CDR3 sequence: CSARGTVFPYEQFF. For the CDR3, the DNA is TGCAGTGCTAGAGGCACAGTCTTCCCCTACGAGCAGTTCTTC.

This clonotype was picked up a small number of times. The chain has TRBV25-1 and TRBJ2-7, with D perhaps TRBD1 (6 bases). Per the germline V gene, CDR1 is MGHDK and CDR2 is SYGVNS. This CDR3 comprises 11 residues. V was trimmed by 2 bases and J by 8 bases, leaving 7 bases between them. DNA for the CDR3: TGTGCCAGCAGTGAACAGGGGCAGCAGTACTTC. As protein: CASSEQGQQYF.

As to this clonotype: A clone one base away is much larger, so this may be a read error. The chain links TRBV29-1 to TRBJ1-2, with unresolved D. Germline-derived CDR1 and CDR2 are SQVTM and ANQGSEA. This CDR3 comprises 12 residues. Trimming removed 1 base at V and 6 bases at J, with 9 bases between. CDR3 in amino acids: CSVEGSLHGYTF. DNA of the CDR3: TGCAGCGTTGAAGGCAGTCTCCATGGCTACACCTTC.

The J gene is TRBJ2-4, the V gene TRBV2; 7 nucleotides line up with TRBD1. Germline CDR1 is SNHLY and CDR2 is FYNNEI. This CDR3 has 17 residues. V was pared by 2 bases and J by 8 bases, with 15 bases of the junction left unmatched. The chain's CDR3 is CASSESAKGGVRDIQYF. CDR3 DNA sequence: TGTGCCAGCAGTGAATCCGCGAAAGGGGGCGTTAGGGACATTCAGTACTTC.

This rearrangement joins TRBV28 to TRBJ2-3; the match to TRBD2 covers 7 bases. The CDR3 covers 18 residues. Trimming removed 2 bases from V and 2 bases from J; junction bases left unmatched: 13. Germline lookup yields CDR1 MDHEN and CDR2 SYDVKM. The CDR3 sequence is CASSLRGRTGGFTDTQYF. The CDR3 DNA reads TGTGCCAGCAGTTTAAGGGGCCGGACCGGGGGGTTCACAGATACGCAGTATTTT.

Points on this clonotype: The junction does not match germline at one end; this may be a read error. This chain joins TRBV20-1 and TRBJ2-5; 10 bases map to TRBD2. The DNA matches TRBJ2-7 better at its end, which makes the J call doubtful. The CDR3 is 17 amino acids. Germline lookup yields CDR1 DFQATT and CDR2 SNEGSKA (reference sequence). The CDR3 loop reads CSARDREGASGSYEQYF. In DNA form, the CDR3 reads TGCAGCGCTAGAGATCGGGAAGGGGCTAGCGGGAGCTACGAGCAGTACTTC.